Detailed here is one T cell receptor beta chain. The protocol was immunoSEQ multiplex PCR, while the TCRdb copy is restricted to in-frame clones and leaves out a portion. The sample contains about 67,000 clones, 80% to 95% of which appear only once. The sample originates from a study of T cell changes during pregnancy in multiple sclerosis. The receptor was derived from a female donor in good health, enrolled as a control in a pregnancy study. The sample was peripheral blood, taken in the first trimester of pregnancy.

The CDR3: CASSDVQDRGLVFIQYF. In DNA, the CDR3 is TGTGCCAGCAGCGACGTTCAGGACAGGGGGCTTGTATTCATTCAGTACTTC. V is TRBV7-9 and J is TRBJ2-4; 11 nucleotides agree with TRBD1. The CDR3 is 17 amino acids. In germline, CDR1 is SEHNR, CDR2 FQNEAQ (reference sequence). V lost 5 bases to trimming and J lost 9 bases; unmatched junction nucleotides: 15.